Below, one T cell receptor beta chain is given with its context. Its antigen is currently unknown. This table comes from immunoSEQ multiplex PCR, and its TCRdb copy is limited to in-frame clones, with some not included. This table has about 120,000 clones, approximately 94% appearing once. These data are taken from a study of T cell responses to AZD1222 COVID-19 vaccine. General study findings and limits: The donors showed a predominance of white British ancestry and of females, with possible underestimation of clonal diversity. An increase in Spike-specific TCR breadth and depth was observed after two AZD1222 doses.

The starting material was peripheral blood, obtained 28 days after the second AZD1222 dose. The clonotype originates from an adult who received the AZD1222 COVID-19 vaccine.

The CDR3 sequence is CASSLPLASTDTQYF. Written as DNA, the CDR3 is TGTGCCAGCAGCTTACCACTAGCGAGCACAGATACGCAGTATTTT. The chain links TRBV7-9 to TRBJ2-3; TRBD2 matches 7 bases. V was clipped by 2 bases and J by 0 bases; unmatched bases: 2. CDR3 length equals 15 residues. Germline V gene data show CDR1 as SEHNR and CDR2 as FQNEAQ (reference sequence). The entire variable domain, with the rest obtained from reference TRBV7-9 and TRBJ2-3, is as follows: DTGVSQNPRHKITKRGQNVTFRCDPISEHNRLYWYRQTLGQGPEFLTYFQNEAQLEKSRLLSDRFSAERPKGSFSTLEIQRTEQGDSAMYLCASSLPLASTDTQYFGPGTRLTVL.